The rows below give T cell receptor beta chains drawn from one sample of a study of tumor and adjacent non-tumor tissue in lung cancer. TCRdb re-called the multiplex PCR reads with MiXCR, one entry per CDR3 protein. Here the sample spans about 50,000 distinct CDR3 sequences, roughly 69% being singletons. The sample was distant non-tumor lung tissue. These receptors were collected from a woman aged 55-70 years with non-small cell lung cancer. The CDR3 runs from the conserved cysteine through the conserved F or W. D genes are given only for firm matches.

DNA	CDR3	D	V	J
TGTGTCAGTAGTTACGATGACAGGGCAGTCAATGAGCAGTTCTTC	CVSSYDDRAVNEQFF	TRBD1	TRBV6-2/TRBV6-3	TRBJ2-1
TGTGCCAGCTGGGGACACCTGATCACTGAAGTTTTCTTT	CASWGHLITEVFF	NA	TRBV6-5	TRBJ1-1
TGTGCCTGCAGGGAGAGTTGGGTTAATGGCTGCACCTTC	CACRESWVNGCTF	NA	TRBV5-5	TRBJ1-2
TGTGCCAGAAGCCGGGACAGGGTGTACGAGCAGTACTTC	CARSRDRVYEQYF	TRBD1	TRBV11-3	TRBJ2-7
TGCGCCAGCAGCCTCCGGCGGCTTGAGGGACCCCTTTACAATGAGCAGTTCTTC	CASSLRRLEGPLYNEQFF	NA	TRBV4-3	TRBJ2-1
TGCAGCGTTGGGATATGGGGCACTGGAGCTTTCTTT	CSVGIWGTGAFF	NA	TRBV29-1	TRBJ1-1
TGCGCCAGCAGCCAACAAGGGGACCAAGAGACCCAGTACTTC	CASSQQGDQETQYF	NA	TRBV4-3	TRBJ2-5
TGCAGCGTTGAAGACTCCGTCATGGGGGTAGCGGATGGCTACATCTTC	CSVEDSVMGVADGYIF	NA	TRBV29-1	TRBJ1-2
TGTGCCACCAGTCGAGGGGATTCAGGGGCGAGGATTGAAGCTTTCTTT	CATSRGDSGARIEAFF	NA	TRBV5-4	TRBJ1-1
TGTGCCAGCAGTTTAAAACGGGACAGATTAGCGGGGGTGTACTACGAGCAGTACTTC	CASSLKRDRLAGVYYEQYF	TRBD2	TRBV12-3/TRBV12-4	TRBJ2-7
TGCGCCAGCAGCCTGAATACGGGGAGGGGAGCCACAGATACGCGGTATTTT	CASSLNTGRGATDTRYF	TRBD2	TRBV4-3	TRBJ2-3